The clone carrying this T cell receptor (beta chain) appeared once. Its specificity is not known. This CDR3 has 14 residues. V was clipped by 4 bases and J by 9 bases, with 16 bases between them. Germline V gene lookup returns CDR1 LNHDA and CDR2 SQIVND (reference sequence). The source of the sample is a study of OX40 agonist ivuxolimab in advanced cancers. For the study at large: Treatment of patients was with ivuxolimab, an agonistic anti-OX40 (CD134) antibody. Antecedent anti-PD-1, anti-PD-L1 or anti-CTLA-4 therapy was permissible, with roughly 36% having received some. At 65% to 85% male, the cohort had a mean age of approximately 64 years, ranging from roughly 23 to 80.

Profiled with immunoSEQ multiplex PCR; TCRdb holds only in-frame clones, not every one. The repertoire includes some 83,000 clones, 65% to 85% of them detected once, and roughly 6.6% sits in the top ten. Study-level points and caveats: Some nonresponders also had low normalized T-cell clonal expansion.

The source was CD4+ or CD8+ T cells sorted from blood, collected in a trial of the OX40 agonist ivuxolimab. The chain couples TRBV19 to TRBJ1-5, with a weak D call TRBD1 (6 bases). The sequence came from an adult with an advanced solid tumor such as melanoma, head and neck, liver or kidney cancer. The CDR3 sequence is CASSTGRGVGPQHF. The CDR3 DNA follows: TGTGCCAGTAGTACAGGGAGGGGGGTTGGGCCCCAGCATTTT.